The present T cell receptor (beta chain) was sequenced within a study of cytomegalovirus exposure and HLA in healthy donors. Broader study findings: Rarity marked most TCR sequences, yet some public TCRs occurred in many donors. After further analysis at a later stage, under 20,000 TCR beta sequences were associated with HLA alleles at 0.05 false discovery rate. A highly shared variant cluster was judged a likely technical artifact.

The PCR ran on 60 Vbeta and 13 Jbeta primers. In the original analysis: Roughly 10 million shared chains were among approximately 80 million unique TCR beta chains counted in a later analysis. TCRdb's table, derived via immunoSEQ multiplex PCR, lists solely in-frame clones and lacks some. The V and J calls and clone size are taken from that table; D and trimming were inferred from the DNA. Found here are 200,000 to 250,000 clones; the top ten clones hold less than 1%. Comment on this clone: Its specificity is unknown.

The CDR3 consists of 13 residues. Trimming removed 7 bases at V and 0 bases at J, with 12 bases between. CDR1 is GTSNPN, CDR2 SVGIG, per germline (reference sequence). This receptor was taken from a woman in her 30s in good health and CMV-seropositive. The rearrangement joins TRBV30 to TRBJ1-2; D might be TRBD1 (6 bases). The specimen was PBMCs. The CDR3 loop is CASDRITNYGYTF. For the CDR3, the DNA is TGTGCCTCCGACAGGATTACTAACTATGGCTACACCTTC.